This T cell receptor beta chain was found in a study of blood T cell repertoires in COVID-19. Study summary: Sites across the United States, Italy and Spain contributed samples from acute and convalescent COVID-19.

Sequenced by immunoSEQ multiplex PCR; TCRdb stores in-frame clones only, minus some. This sample has approximately 100,000 clones, with about 80% found just once. This clonotype was sampled from a woman in her sixties with acute or convalescent COVID-19. The specimen sequenced was peripheral blood.

The CDR3 DNA sequence: TGTGCCAGCAGCCAAGTACGACAGGCTTGGAATTCACCCCTCCACTTT. It encodes CASSQVRQAWNSPLHF. The chain combines TRBV3-1 (or the pseudogene TRBV3-2) with TRBJ1-6; TRBD1 might be the D (6 bases). V was cut by 1 base and J by 7 bases, with 14 bases left in between. The CDR3 is 16 residues long. Germline V gene data show CDR1 as LGHDT and CDR2 as YNNKEL (reference sequence).